This T cell receptor (beta chain) originates from a study of blood T cells in healthy people across ages. Primers used in a second PCR of about 7 to 11 cycles were a sample-barcoded 5' primer and a J-beta primer mix. TCRdb reprocessed the 5' RACE reads via MiXCR and lists one record per CDR3 protein. Of fewer than 900,000 distinct CDR3 sequences listed, under 40% are singletons. In this sample, this clonotype turned up a few times. Trimming cost V 0 bases and J 2 bases, with 13 bases left between them. In germline, CDR1 is SGDLS, CDR2 YYNGEE. This CDR3 has 16 amino acids. The receptor was isolated from a man aged 18 to 29 in good health. The source material was blood. The chain has TRBV9 and TRBJ2-3, with D perhaps TRBD1 (5 bases). CDR3 DNA sequence: TGTGCCAGCAGCGTAGACCAGGGTAGATACACAGATACGCAGTATTTT. This translates into CASSVDQGRYTDTQYF. Full variable domain (missing parts from reference TRBV9 and TRBJ2-3): DSGVTQTPKHLITATGQRVTLRCSPRSGDLSVYWYQQSLDQGLQFLIQYYNGEERAKGNILERFSAQQFPDLHSELNLSSLELGDSALYFCASSVDQGRYTDTQYFGPGTRLTVL.